This entry describes one T cell receptor (beta chain). Its antigen is not known. These data belong to a study of shared clonotypes between healthy human individuals. Study details: Researchers assigned three CD4 naive, three CD4 memory, two CD8 naive and one CD8 memory plate to each donor.

Naive CD8 cells lacked CD45RO, underwent positive selection for CCR7 and left out terminally differentiated effector memory CD45RA+ cells. Study outcomes and limitations: Represented diversity, genetic and exposure-history alike, was limited by few donors. Naive subsets, compared against memory subsets, generally had larger estimated richness values.

Trimming removed 5 bases at V and 9 bases at J, with 10 bases between. Germline V gene data show CDR1 as SEHNR and CDR2 as FQNEAQ (reference sequence). This CDR3 contains 12 residues. Assay execution proceeded at the deep level. The assay was immunoSEQ multiplex PCR, and TCRdb's table has in-frame clones only and misses some. The sample yields around 700,000 clones, around 92% seen once. The receptor was derived from a young man in good health. The sequenced sample consisted of naive CD8+ T cells sorted from blood. The V and J genes are TRBV7-9 and TRBJ2-2, with D hard to call. The CDR3, as DNA: TGTGCCAGCAGCACCCTCGAGCGGGAGCTGTTTTTT. Protein sequence: CASSTLERELFF.